This is a list of T cell receptor beta chains from one sample in a study of blood T cell repertoires in COVID-19. Data came from immunoSEQ multiplex PCR; TCRdb stores just in-frame clones and leaves some out. The repertoire has 120,000 to 150,000 clones, 80% to 90% of them found once; the top ten carry just under 0.95%. Sequenced input: peripheral blood. The receptors originated from a woman aged 45 to 65 with acute or convalescent COVID-19. Both conserved end residues are part of each CDR3. The D gene is left open where the match is weak. A clone size is listed for some rows: how often the clone was seen (once, few, many), or a class if it is expanded.

CDR3 protein,CDR3 DNA,D gene,clone size,J gene,V gene
CASSLVGTTPDTQYF,TGCGCCAGCAGCTTGGTAGGGACTACTCCAGATACGCAGTATTTT,TRBD2,-,TRBJ2-3,TRBV5-1
CASSYSSRLNEQFF,TGTGCCAGCAGTTACTCGTCCAGGCTCAATGAGCAGTTCTTC,-,-,TRBJ2-1,TRBV6-5
CASSLVAMRGEETQYF,TGTGCCAGCAGCTTAGTGGCTATGCGGGGGGAAGAGACCCAGTACTTC,TRBD2,-,TRBJ2-5,TRBV11-2
CASSVLQGGYEQYF,TGTGCCAGCAGCGTCCTACAGGGTGGCTACGAGCAGTACTTC,-,-,TRBJ2-7,TRBV7-2
CASSQDPGTRNQPQHF,TGTGCCAGCAGCCAAGATCCCGGGACACGCAATCAGCCCCAGCATTTT,-,-,TRBJ1-5,TRBV4-2
CASSLAKGQSYGYTF,TGCGCCAGCAGCTTGGCCAAGGGGCAGTCCTATGGCTACACCTTC,-,-,TRBJ1-2,TRBV5-1
CASSPTGRLHEQYF,TGTGCCAGCAGCCCTACTGGCAGACTCCACGAGCAGTACTTC,-,-,TRBJ2-7,TRBV5-4
CASSGAGLYEQYF,TGTGCCAGCAGCGGCGCAGGATTGTACGAGCAGTACTTC,-,-,TRBJ2-7,TRBV7-3
CSVEGYRENTEAFF,TGCAGCGTTGAAGGATACAGGGAGAACACTGAAGCTTTCTTT,-,-,TRBJ1-1,TRBV29-1
CATRSLGSGQPQHF,TGTGCCACCCGAAGTTTGGGTTCGGGTCAGCCCCAGCATTTT,-,few,TRBJ1-5,TRBV27
CASSDPVTQGPTYEQYF,TGTGCCAGCAGCGACCCCGTCACACAGGGACCAACCTACGAGCAGTACTTC,-,-,TRBJ2-7,TRBV9
CASSPQGENEQFF,TGTGCCAGCAGCCCCCAGGGGGAAAATGAGCAGTTCTTC,TRBD1,few,TRBJ2-1,TRBV6-4
CASSIQGSREETQYF,TGTGCCAGTAGTATACAGGGGTCACGGGAAGAGACCCAGTACTTC,-,-,TRBJ2-5,TRBV19
CASGPRGAHNEQFF,TGTGCCTCGGGTCCACGAGGCGCCCACAATGAGCAGTTCTTC,-,-,TRBJ2-1,TRBV24-1
CASSAAGAGVTYEQYF,TGTGCCAGCAGCGCAGCCGGGGCGGGAGTTACCTACGAGCAGTACTTC,TRBD2,-,TRBJ2-7,TRBV9
CASSEQGALVNQPQHF,TGTGCCAGCTCTGAACAGGGGGCCCTGGTCAATCAGCCCCAGCATTTT,TRBD1,-,TRBJ1-5,TRBV18
CASSDRGYGYTF,TGTGCCAGCAGCGACAGAGGCTATGGCTACACCTTC,-,few,TRBJ1-2,TRBV27
CATSDNIGGFGANVLTF,TGTGCCACCAGTGACAATATCGGGGGTTTTGGGGCCAACGTCCTGACTTTC,-,-,TRBJ2-6,TRBV24-1
CASSFLNRGAEKLFF,TGTGCCAGCAGCTTTTTGAACAGGGGGGCGGAAAAACTGTTTTTT,TRBD1,-,TRBJ1-4,TRBV7-9
CASNYAENNEQFF,TGTGCCAGCAATTACGCAGAAAACAATGAGCAGTTCTTC,-,medium-sized,TRBJ2-1,TRBV2
CASSSNRELNEKLFF,TGTGCCAGCAGCTCTAACAGGGAGCTAAATGAAAAACTGTTTTTT,-,once,TRBJ1-4,TRBV7-9
CASSASGVLSTDTQYF,TGTGCCAGTAGTGCGTCAGGGGTCCTTAGCACAGATACGCAGTATTTT,-,-,TRBJ2-3,TRBV19
CATRDFYNEQFF,TGTGCCACCAGGGACTTCTACAATGAGCAGTTCTTC,-,-,TRBJ2-1,TRBV2
CASSVGLAGGTGELFF,TGTGCCAGCAGCGTGGGACTAGCGGGGGGCACCGGGGAGCTGTTTTTT,TRBD2,-,TRBJ2-2,TRBV9
CASSRWRVREVGEQFF,TGTGCCAGCAGTCGATGGCGGGTACGGGAGGTTGGTGAGCAGTTCTTC,TRBD2,-,TRBJ2-1,TRBV6-6
CASSLRGTSYEQYF,TGTGCCAGCAGCTTACGTGGGACTAGCTACGAGCAGTACTTC,TRBD2,-,TRBJ2-7,TRBV7-6
CASSLIGNTEAFF,TGTGCCAGCAGTTTAATCGGGAACACTGAAGCTTTCTTT,-,-,TRBJ1-1,TRBV12-3/TRBV12-4
CASSLGGLSGNTIYF,TGTGCCAGCAGCTTAGGGGGACTCTCTGGAAACACCATATATTTT,-,-,TRBJ1-3,TRBV7-9
CASSPWDRATEAFF,TGTGCCAGCAGTCCCTGGGACAGGGCGACTGAAGCTTTCTTT,TRBD1,-,TRBJ1-1,TRBV28
CASSYFLASRSGELFF,TGTGCCAGCAGTTACTTTCTAGCTTCCCGGTCCGGGGAGCTGTTTTTT,-,-,TRBJ2-2,TRBV6-5
CASSLGVTGSPEAFF,TGTGCCAGCAGCTTGGGTGTGACAGGCTCACCTGAAGCTTTCTTT,-,-,TRBJ1-1,TRBV5-6
CASSERGSYNEQFF,TGTGCCAGCAGCGAGCGGGGTTCCTACAATGAGCAGTTCTTC,TRBD2,-,TRBJ2-1,TRBV9
CASSTGGERGNSPLHF,TGTGCCAGTAGTACTGGGGGGGAACGCGGCAATTCACCCCTCCACTTT,-,-,TRBJ1-6,TRBV19
CASRGAINEKLFF,TGTGCCAGCAGGGGGGCGATTAATGAAAAACTGTTTTTT,-,-,TRBJ1-4,TRBV6-5
CASSPPLAGGVDTQYF,TGTGCCAGCAGCCCTCCCCTAGCGGGAGGGGTAGATACGCAGTATTTT,TRBD2,-,TRBJ2-3,TRBV7-7
CASSVVGTSGGATDTQYF,TGTGCCAGCAGCGTAGTGGGGACTAGCGGGGGGGCCACAGATACGCAGTATTTT,TRBD2,-,TRBJ2-3,TRBV9
CASSALFLGQGDEQYF,TGTGCCAGCAGCGCCCTCTTCCTCGGACAGGGGGACGAGCAGTACTTC,TRBD1,-,TRBJ2-7,TRBV2
CASSRLSATYNEQFF,TGTGCCAGCAGCCGTTTAAGCGCAACCTACAATGAGCAGTTCTTC,-,-,TRBJ2-1,TRBV7-2
CASSDVNPSVHNEQFF,TGTGCCAGCAGTGATGTCAACCCCTCAGTGCACAATGAGCAGTTCTTC,-,-,TRBJ2-1,TRBV2
CASSPNGGRGNTEAFF,TGTGCCAGCTCACCGAACGGGGGGCGAGGGAACACTGAAGCTTTCTTT,-,-,TRBJ1-1,TRBV18
CASSDSTGTGTNGYTF,TGCGCCAGCAGTGACTCCACTGGGACAGGGACGAATGGCTACACCTTC,TRBD1,-,TRBJ1-2,TRBV10-1
CASSVEGASLYGYTF,TGTGCCAGCAGCGTAGAAGGGGCCAGCCTCTATGGCTACACCTTC,-,-,TRBJ1-2,TRBV9
CASSSAGTRRDNEQFF,TGTGCCAGCAGCTCTGCTGGGACTAGGAGGGACAATGAGCAGTTCTTC,TRBD2,-,TRBJ2-1,TRBV11-2
CAISEWSGRDTGELFF,TGTGCCATCAGTGAGTGGAGCGGGAGGGACACCGGGGAGCTGTTTTTT,TRBD2,-,TRBJ2-2,TRBV10-3
CASSFRNEQYF,TGTGCCAGCAGTTTCAGGAACGAGCAGTACTTC,-,-,TRBJ2-7,TRBV12-3/TRBV12-4
CASSPGLNQPQHF,TGTGCCAGCTCGCCGGGTCTCAATCAGCCCCAGCATTTT,-,-,TRBJ1-5,TRBV18